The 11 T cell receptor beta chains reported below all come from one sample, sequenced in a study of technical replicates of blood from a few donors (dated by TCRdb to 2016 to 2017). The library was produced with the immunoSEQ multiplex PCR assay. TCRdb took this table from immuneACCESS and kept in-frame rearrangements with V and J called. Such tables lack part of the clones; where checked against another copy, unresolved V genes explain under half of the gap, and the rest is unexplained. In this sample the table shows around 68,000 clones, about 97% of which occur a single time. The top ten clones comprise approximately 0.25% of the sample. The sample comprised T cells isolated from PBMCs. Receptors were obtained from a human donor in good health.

DNA for the CDR3: TGTGCCAGCTCTGGATTTTTCGGGGGCCAAGAGACCCAGTACTTC. Amino acid sequence: CASSGFFGGQETQYF. This chain uses TRBV18 with TRBJ2-5; possible D gene TRBD2, 6 bases. CDR3 length: 15 residues. With 6 bases removed from V and 1 base from J, the gap between germline ends came to 15 bases. CDR1 is KGHSH, CDR2 LQKENI, per germline.

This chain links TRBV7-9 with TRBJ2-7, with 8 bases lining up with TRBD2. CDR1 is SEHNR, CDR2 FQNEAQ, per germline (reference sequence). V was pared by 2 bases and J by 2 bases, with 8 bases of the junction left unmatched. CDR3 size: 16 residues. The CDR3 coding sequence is TGTGCCAGCAGCTTACCGACTAGCGAAGTTACCTACGAGCAGTACTTC. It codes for CASSLPTSEVTYEQYF. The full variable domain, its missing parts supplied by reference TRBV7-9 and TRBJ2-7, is DTGVSQNPRHKITKRGQNVTFRCDPISEHNRLYWYRQTLGQGPEFLTYFQNEAQLEKSRLLSDRFSAERPKGSFSTLEIQRTEQGDSAMYLCASSLPTSEVTYEQYFGPGTRLTVT.

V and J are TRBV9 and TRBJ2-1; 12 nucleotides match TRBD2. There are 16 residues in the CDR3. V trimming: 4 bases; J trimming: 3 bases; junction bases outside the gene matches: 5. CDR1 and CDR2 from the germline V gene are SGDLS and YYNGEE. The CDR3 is CASSPRTSGDYNEQFF. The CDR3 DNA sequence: TGTGCCAGCAGCCCAAGGACTAGCGGGGACTACAATGAGCAGTTCTTC. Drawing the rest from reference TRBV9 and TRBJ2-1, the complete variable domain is DSGVTQTPKHLITATGQRVTLRCSPRSGDLSVYWYQQSLDQGLQFLIQYYNGEERAKGNILERFSAQQFPDLHSELNLSSLELGDSALYFCASSPRTSGDYNEQFFGPGTRLTVL.

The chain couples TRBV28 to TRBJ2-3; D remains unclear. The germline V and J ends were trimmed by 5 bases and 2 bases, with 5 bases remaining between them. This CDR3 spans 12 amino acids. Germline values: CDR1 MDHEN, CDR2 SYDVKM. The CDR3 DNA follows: TGTGCCAGCAGTACATCCACAGATACGCAGTATTTT. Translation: CASSTSTDTQYF.

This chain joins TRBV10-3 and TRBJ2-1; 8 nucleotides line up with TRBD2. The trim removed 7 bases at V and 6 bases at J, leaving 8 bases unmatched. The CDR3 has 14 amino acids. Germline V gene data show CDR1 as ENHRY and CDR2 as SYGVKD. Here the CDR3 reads CAITWTGTSNEQFF. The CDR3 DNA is TGTGCCATCACCTGGACTGGGACTAGCAATGAGCAGTTCTTC.

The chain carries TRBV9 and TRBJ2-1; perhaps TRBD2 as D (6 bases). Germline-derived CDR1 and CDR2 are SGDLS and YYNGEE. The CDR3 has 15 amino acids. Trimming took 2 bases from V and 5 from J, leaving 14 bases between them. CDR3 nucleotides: TGTGCCAGCAGCGTTTCCTTCGGGGGAAACAATGAGCAGTTCTTC. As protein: CASSVSFGGNNEQFF.

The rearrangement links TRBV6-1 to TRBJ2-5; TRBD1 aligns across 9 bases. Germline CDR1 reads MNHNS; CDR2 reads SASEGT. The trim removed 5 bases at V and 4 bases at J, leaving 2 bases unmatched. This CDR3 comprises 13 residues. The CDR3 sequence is CASSWDRAETQYF. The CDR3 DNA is TGTGCCAGCAGTTGGGACAGGGCAGAGACCCAGTACTTC.

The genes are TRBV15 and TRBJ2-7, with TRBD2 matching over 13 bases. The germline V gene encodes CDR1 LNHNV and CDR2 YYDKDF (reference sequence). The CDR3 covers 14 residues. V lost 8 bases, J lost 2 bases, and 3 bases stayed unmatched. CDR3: CATGLAGVAYEQYF. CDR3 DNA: TGTGCCACCGGACTAGCGGGAGTAGCCTACGAGCAGTACTTC.

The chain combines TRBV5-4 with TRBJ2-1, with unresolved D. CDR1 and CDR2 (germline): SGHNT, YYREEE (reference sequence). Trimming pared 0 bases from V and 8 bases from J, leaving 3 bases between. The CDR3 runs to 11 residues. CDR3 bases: TGTGCCAGCAGCTTGGCGGATGAGCAGTTCTTC. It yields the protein CASSLADEQFF.

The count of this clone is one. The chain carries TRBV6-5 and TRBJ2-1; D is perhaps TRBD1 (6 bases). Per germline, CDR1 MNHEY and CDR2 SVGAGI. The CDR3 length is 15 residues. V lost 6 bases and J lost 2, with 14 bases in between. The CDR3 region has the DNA TGTGCCAGCAGGCCCTATAGACAGGCCTACAATGAGCAGTTCTTC. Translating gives CASRPYRQAYNEQFF.

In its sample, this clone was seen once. The CDR3 DNA sequence: TGTGCCAGCAGCTTTTTTGGAGGGCCCTACGAGCAGTACTTC. Its translation: CASSFFGGPYEQYF. J is TRBJ2-7 and V is TRBV5-4, with a possible D match to TRBD2 (6 bases). The germline V and J ends were trimmed by 2 bases and 2 bases, with 11 bases remaining between them. From germline, CDR1 is SGHNT and CDR2 YYREEE (reference sequence). The CDR3 runs 14 residues. Filled out from reference TRBV5-4 and TRBJ2-7, the complete variable domain reads ETGVTQSPTHLIKTRGQQVTLRCSSQSGHNTVSWYQQALGQGPQFIFQYYREEENGRGNFPPRFSGLQFPNYSSELNVNALELDDSALYLCASSFFGGPYEQYFGPGTRLTVT.